The entry below describes one TCR beta chain. This record comes from a study of CD8 T cells in Susac syndrome. cDNA came from around 0.5 to 1 ug RNA primed by random hexamers. Using its own MiXCR run on the immunoSEQ multiplex PCR reads, TCRdb lists one record per CDR3 protein. The top ten clones hold 0.1% to 0.15% of a sample with some 130,000 distinct CDR3 sequences, about 94% of them seen once. The ends were cut back, 2 bases at V and 1 base at J, with 12 bases in the middle. CDR3 length equals 16 residues. Germline V gene sequence: CDR1 MDHEN, CDR2 SYDVKM. The sequencing input was CD4+ T cells from PBMCs. This clonotype was sampled from a human donor with multiple sclerosis. The rearrangement uses TRBV28 and TRBJ1-5; D perhaps matches TRBD1 (5 bases). In DNA, the CDR3 is TGTGCCAGCAGTTTAGGGGGAGGGTTGAGCAATCAGCCCCAGCATTTT. This gives the protein CASSLGGGLSNQPQHF.